What follows describes a single T cell receptor (beta chain). The target antigen is unknown. V trimming: 6 bases; J trimming: 5 bases; junction bases outside the gene matches: 13. The germline gives CDR1 LNHDA, CDR2 SQIVND (reference sequence). The CDR3 length is 15 residues. This sample is part of a study of T cell repertoires in ileal Crohn's disease. Study results and limitations: Compared with CD4 T cells, sorted CD8 cells carried more expanded clones.

Sequencing was performed with immunoSEQ multiplex PCR; in TCRdb, only in-frame clones are kept and a portion is missing. The sample lists some 7,000 clones, 75% to 85% occurring once. The TCR comes from an adult with Crohn's disease. The chain has TRBV19 and TRBJ2-7; 7 bases are a match to TRBD1. Sequencing was done on a sample of ileal tissue. CDR3 bases: TGTGCCAGTAGCACGAGAGGGGGCTGGATGGACGAGCAGTACTTC. Its translation is CASSTRGGWMDEQYF.